This T cell receptor (beta chain) comes out of a study of T cells in Graves' hyperthyroidism and ophthalmopathy. Each diagnosis drew on symptoms, thyroxine, TRAb, thyroid ultrasound and orbital computed tomography findings. The V end lost 5 bases, the J end lost 0 bases, and 13 bases lay between the germline ends. The germline CDR1 and CDR2 sequences are MGHRA and YSYEKL. The CDR3 is 15 amino acids. General study results and limits: Ophthalmopathy, which appeared later, was predicted by the model a median about 5.9 months before onset.

This clonotype was detected ten times or more. Its specificity is unknown. Amplification of TCR beta CDR3 regions used RNA as the template. With the HTBI primer set, the TCR CDR3 went through a first round of RT-PCR. TCRdb reprocessed the multiplex PCR reads via MiXCR and lists one record per CDR3 protein. Among around 250,000 distinct CDR3 sequences, approximately 25% were seen once, and the ten largest hold about 40%. The origin of this receptor is a woman aged 40-49 years with Graves' ophthalmopathy. The chain uses TRBV4-1 and TRBJ1-1; D might be TRBD1 (5 bases). The sequencing sample was made of blood. In nucleotides, the CDR3 is TGCGCCAGCAGCTCCCGACAGAGATTGAACACTGAAGCTTTCTTT. It codes for CASSSRQRLNTEAFF.